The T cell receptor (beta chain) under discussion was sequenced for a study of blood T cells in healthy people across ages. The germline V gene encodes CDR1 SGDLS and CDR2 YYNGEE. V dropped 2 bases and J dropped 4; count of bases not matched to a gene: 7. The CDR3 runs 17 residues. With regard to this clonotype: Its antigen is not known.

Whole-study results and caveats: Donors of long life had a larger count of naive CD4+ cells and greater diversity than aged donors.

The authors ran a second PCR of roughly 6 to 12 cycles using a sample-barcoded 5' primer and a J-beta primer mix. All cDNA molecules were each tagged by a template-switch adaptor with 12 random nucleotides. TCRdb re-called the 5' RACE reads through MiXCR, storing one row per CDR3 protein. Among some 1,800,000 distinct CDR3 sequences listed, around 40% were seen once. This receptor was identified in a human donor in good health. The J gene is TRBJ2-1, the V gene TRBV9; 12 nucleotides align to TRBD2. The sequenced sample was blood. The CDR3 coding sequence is TGTGCCAGCAGCGTCGGACTAGCGGGGACACAATACAATGAGCAGTTCTTC. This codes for CASSVGLAGTQYNEQFF.